This T cell receptor (beta chain) derives from a study of regulatory T cells in long-lasting Graves disease. Study in general: Patients met the persistent Graves' disease definition after over 5 years of antithyroid drugs with positive TSH receptor antibodies.

The V and J ends lost 4 bases and 4 bases respectively, with 5 bases between them. Per the germline V gene, CDR1 is MNHEY and CDR2 is SMNVEV (reference sequence). The CDR3 loop spans 12 amino acids. With iRepertoire HTBI primers and Arm-PCR of CDR3 regions, TCR beta libraries were built. MiXCR, applied by TCRdb to the multiplex PCR reads, yields one record per CDR3 protein. The repertoire holds around 510,000 distinct CDR3 sequences, with roughly 20% as singletons. This sample's time point: persistent/refractory GD, antithyroid drugs over 5 years with positive TRAb. The TCR library was made from RNA extracted from PBMCs. The authors drew patients from an endocrinology department in Xi'an, China. The sample holds a few counts of this clonotype.

This TCR was recovered from a female donor with Graves disease. The J gene is TRBJ1-5, the V gene TRBV27; unclear D gene. This material consisted of peripheral blood mononuclear cells (PBMCs), taken when the disease was refractory, from a patient treated with antithyroid drugs. The DNA for the CDR3 is TGTGCCAGCAGTTATTATAATCAGCCCCAGCATTTT. Translation: CASSYYNQPQHF.